This entry lists 28 T cell receptor beta chains sequenced from one sample in a study of control samples from healthy donors and cancer patients (dated by TCRdb to about 2020). The library was made by the immunoSEQ multiplex PCR assay. TCRdb holds this immuneACCESS table with in-frame rearrangements only. Some clones are missing; in checked studies, unresolved V genes explain under half, and the rest has no known cause. For this sample the table gives 150,000 or so clones, of which around nine tenths were detected only once. Over 1.5% of the sample lies in the top ten. Specimen: blood. These receptors all stem from a man between 18 and 35 years old in good health.

The chain joins TRBV6-6 to TRBJ2-5, with D hard to call. The V gene lost 2 bases and the J gene lost 4 bases, with 2 bases spanning the gap. CDR1 and CDR2 from the germline V gene are MNHNY and SVGAGI (reference sequence). The CDR3 is 11 residues long. The CDR3 protein is CASSYGETQYF. CDR3 in DNA: TGTGCCAGCAGTTACGGAGAGACCCAGTACTTC.

The chain recombines TRBV10-1 with TRBJ2-7; 7 bases align to TRBD1. CDR3 length: 15 amino acids. Germline-derived CDR1 and CDR2 are WNHNN and SYGVQD (reference sequence). Germline trimming cut 8 bases from V and 0 bases from J; bases unmatched to any gene: 10. CDR3 in DNA: TGCGCCAGCGAATGTGGACAGGTCCTCTCCTACGAGCAGTACTTC. This codes for CASECGQVLSYEQYF.

The chain recombines TRBV6-5 with TRBJ1-4; 8 nucleotides line up with TRBD1. The germline V gene has CDR1 MNHEY and CDR2 SVGAGI. With V trimmed by 6 bases and J by 8 bases, 8 bases remained unmatched. The CDR3 extends over 14 amino acids. The CDR3 nucleotides read TGTGCCAGCAGCGACAGGGGCCAAACCGAAAAACTGTTTTTT. Translation gives CASSDRGQTEKLFF.

This clone appeared once. The chain has TRBV19 and TRBJ2-7, with D possibly TRBD1 on 6 matching bases. Germline V CDR1 and CDR2: LNHDA, SQIVND (reference sequence). Trimming removed 0 bases at V and 4 bases at J, with 10 bases between. This CDR3 is 14 amino acids long. The CDR3 coding sequence is TGTGCCAGTAGTATAGAAGGGGGAACTTACGAGCAGTACTTC. Its protein product is CASSIEGGTYEQYF.

CDR3 loop: CASRDGRYEQYF. DNA of the CDR3: TGTGCCAGCCGGGACGGGAGATACGAGCAGTACTTC. V gene TRBV2 combines with J gene TRBJ2-7, with TRBD2 as a possible D gene (6 bases). Germline V gene data show CDR1 as SNHLY and CDR2 as FYNNEI. The CDR3 loop spans 12 amino acids. V lost 8 bases and J 4 bases, leaving 12 bases between the germline ends.

The chain is built from TRBV5-4 and TRBJ2-1; D is possibly TRBD1 (5 bases). This CDR3 contains 15 residues. The ends were cut back, 4 bases at V and 4 bases at J, with 15 bases in the middle. In germline, CDR1 is SGHNT, CDR2 YYREEE (reference sequence). CDR3 DNA sequence: TGTGCCAGCAGCCACGGAAGCACAGGTTACAATGAGCAGTTCTTC. Translation: CASSHGSTGYNEQFF.

This chain links TRBV6-2 or TRBV6-3 with TRBJ1-5; 7 bases are shared with TRBD1. This CDR3 spans 13 amino acids. Unmatched junction bases numbered 4, after V lost 5 bases and J lost 6 bases. Germline values: CDR1 MNHEY, CDR2 SVGEGT. The CDR3 DNA reads as TGTGCCAGCAGTAGACAGGGAACTCAGCCCCAGCATTTT. Translation gives CASSRQGTQPQHF.

This rearrangement joins TRBV7-9 to TRBJ1-4; tentative D call: TRBD1 (5 bases). Trimming removed 4 bases at V and 4 bases at J, with 16 bases between. The V gene's germline CDR1 is SEHNR and CDR2 FQNEAQ (reference sequence). CDR3 length: 16 residues. As DNA, the CDR3 is TGTGCCAGCAGCTCCCACCGGGGGGGGGATAATGAAAAACTGTTTTTT. It yields the protein CASSSHRGGDNEKLFF.

This rearrangement joins TRBV16 to TRBJ2-1; TRBD1 might be the D (5 bases). V was pared by 2 bases and J by 9 bases, with 14 bases between. CDR1 KGHSY and CDR2 FQNENV come from the germline V gene. The CDR3 sequence is 14 residues long. This CDR3 is CASSQGVRASEQFF. The CDR3 nucleotides are TGTGCCAGCAGCCAAGGGGTCAGGGCGAGTGAGCAGTTCTTC.

Notes on this clone: This specimen includes other DNA sequences encoding the same CDR3. The CDR3: CASSLGDQPQHF. The CDR3 nucleotides are TGTGCCAGCAGCTTGGGCGATCAGCCCCAGCATTTT. The rearrangement links TRBV7-9 to TRBJ1-5, with unresolved D. This CDR3 contains 12 residues. Per the germline V gene, CDR1 is SEHNR and CDR2 is FQNEAQ (reference sequence). Trimming took 3 bases from V and 5 from J, leaving 5 bases between them.

The count of this clone is one. The chain is built from TRBV29-1 and TRBJ2-3, with TRBD1 matching over 8 bases. The J segment lost 3 bases and the V segment lost 4 bases, leaving 6 bases of the junction unmatched. CDR3 size: 14 residues. Germline CDR1 and CDR2: SQVTM and ANQGSEA. The CDR3 reads CSVAQGAPTDTQYF. CDR3 DNA sequence: TGCAGCGTTGCCCAGGGGGCGCCTACAGATACGCAGTATTTT.

The CDR3 region is CASSEHGSGRNTGELFF. The CDR3 DNA reads TGTGCCAGCAGTGAACACGGGTCTGGCAGAAACACCGGGGAGCTGTTTTTT. The V call is TRBV2, the J call TRBJ2-2; D gene ambiguous. The CDR3 contains 17 residues. Germline loops: CDR1 SNHLY, CDR2 FYNNEI. Trimming pared 2 bases from V and 2 bases from J, leaving 15 bases between.

There are a few counts of this clone. This rearrangement joins TRBV5-5 to TRBJ1-4, with 8 positions matching TRBD1. The CDR3 has 14 residues. The germline V gene has CDR1 SGHKS and CDR2 YYEKEE (reference sequence). Unmatched junction bases numbered 3, after V lost 0 bases and J lost 8 bases. This chain's CDR3 is CASSLDRGGEKLFF. The CDR3 DNA reads TGTGCCAGCAGCTTGGACAGGGGGGGCGAAAAACTGTTTTTT.

The V call is TRBV28, the J call TRBJ2-7; D call uncertain. Deletions cut 3 bases from V and 4 bases from J, with 7 bases between. There are 12 residues in the CDR3. Germline CDR1 reads MDHEN; CDR2 reads SYDVKM. In nucleotides, the CDR3 is TGTGCCAGCAGTTTCAAGGGTTACGAGCAGTACTTC. Translating it yields CASSFKGYEQYF. Full variable domain (outside the CDR3, taken from reference TRBV28 and TRBJ2-7): DVKVTQSSRYLVKRTGEKVFLECVQDMDHENMFWYRQDPGLGLRLIYFSYDVKMKEKGDIPEGYSVSREKKERFSLILESASTNQTSMYLCASSFKGYEQYFGPGTRLTVT.

The chain carries TRBV7-3 and TRBJ1-1; possibly TRBD1 for D (6 bases). The CDR3 consists of 16 residues. Trimming left V 5 bases short and J 4 bases short, with 20 bases between. Germline V CDR1 and CDR2: SGHTA, FQGTGA. The CDR3 DNA reads as TGTGCCAGCAGCCCTAACAGGGCGGGTACTAGCACTGAAGCTTTCTTT. It translates to CASSPNRAGTSTEAFF.

The genes are TRBV11-2 and TRBJ1-6, with 7 bases identical to TRBD1. J lost 10 bases, V lost 5 bases, and 8 bases had no gene match. The CDR3 spans 14 residues. CDR1 is SGHAT, CDR2 FQNNGV, per germline. Here the CDR3 DNA reads TGTGCCAGCAGCCCAAGACAGGGCACCTCACCCCTCCACTTT. It yields the protein CASSPRQGTSPLHF.

The rearrangement uses TRBV10-3 and TRBJ1-1; D not resolved. V shed 2 bases and J shed 5 bases, with 9 bases lying between them. CDR3 length equals 13 residues. The germline V gene encodes CDR1 ENHRY and CDR2 SYGVKD. The CDR3 protein is CAISEQLRTEAFF. The CDR3 DNA reads TGTGCCATCAGTGAGCAGCTCCGGACTGAAGCTTTCTTT.

CDR3 residues: CASSFLDRVGTEAFF. The CDR3 DNA follows: TGTGCCAGCAGCTTCCTTGACAGGGTTGGCACTGAAGCTTTCTTT. This rearrangement joins TRBV7-8 to TRBJ1-1; 7 bases line up with TRBD1. The trim removed 3 bases at V and 4 bases at J, leaving 8 bases unmatched. The germline V gene has CDR1 SGHVS and CDR2 FQNEAQ. CDR3 length: 15 amino acids.

The chain combines TRBV30 with TRBJ2-3, with 8 bases identical to TRBD1. There are 13 residues in the CDR3. After removal of 5 bases from V and 1 base from J, the junction contained 2 bases not matched to a gene. The germline V gene encodes CDR1 GTSNPN and CDR2 SVGIG (reference sequence). CDR3 sequence: CAWETGGTDTQYF. As DNA, the CDR3 is TGTGCCTGGGAGACAGGGGGCACAGATACGCAGTATTTT.

This sequence joins TRBV19 and TRBJ2-3, with 7 bases that match TRBD1. Trimming cost V 3 bases and J 4 bases; bases outside gene matches: 7. The germline CDR1 and CDR2 sequences are LNHDA and SQIVND (reference sequence). CDR3 length: 15 residues. The CDR3 protein is CASSIGTGAADTQYF. DNA for the CDR3: TGTGCCAGTAGTATCGGAACAGGGGCGGCAGATACGCAGTATTTT.

The DNA for the CDR3 is TGTGCCAGCATTATTGACATGAACACTGAAGCTTTCTTT. Amino acid sequence: CASIIDMNTEAFF. The V call is TRBV2, the J call TRBJ1-1; D unclear. This CDR3 contains 13 residues. The V end lost 7 bases, the J end lost 0 bases, and 9 bases lay between the germline ends. Germline V gene data show CDR1 as SNHLY and CDR2 as FYNNEI.

J is TRBJ1-1 and V is TRBV2; no definite D call. Trimming removed 5 bases at V and 0 bases at J, with 7 bases between. This CDR3 comprises 13 residues. Germline V CDR1 and CDR2: SNHLY, FYNNEI. CDR3 sequence reads: CASSLHVNTEAFF. DNA of the CDR3: TGTGCCAGCAGTTTACACGTGAACACTGAAGCTTTCTTT.

The V gene is TRBV27, the J gene TRBJ2-6; D remains ambiguous. Germline CDR1 reads MNHEY; CDR2 reads SMNVEV (reference sequence). V was cut by 4 bases and J by 4 bases, with 14 bases left in between. The CDR3 has 16 residues. CDR3 nucleotides: TGTGCCAGCAGTTCGCCGTACCTCACGGGGGCCAACGTCCTGACTTTC. Residues: CASSSPYLTGANVLTF.

CDR3 coding DNA: TGTGCCAGCAGCCAAGCCGGGGGGGCTCGGGATACGCAGTATTTT. As protein: CASSQAGGARDTQYF. The chain couples TRBV14 to TRBJ2-3, with 8 bases that match TRBD2. The ends lost 1 base at V and 6 bases at J; junction bases unmatched: 6. The CDR3 spans 15 residues. The germline V gene encodes CDR1 SGHDN and CDR2 FVKESK.

V usage is TRBV19 and J usage is TRBJ1-6; maybe TRBD1 (5 bases). The CDR3 runs to 15 residues. The germline V gene has CDR1 LNHDA and CDR2 SQIVND (reference sequence). V was cut by 1 base and J by 6 bases, with 10 bases left in between. The CDR3 region has the DNA TGTGCCAGTAGTATAGGGAGACAGATTAATTCACCCCTCCACTTT. This sequence encodes CASSIGRQINSPLHF.

CDR3 protein: CASSQTGVFGQPQHF. In DNA form, the CDR3 reads TGTGCCAGCAGCCAAACTGGTGTCTTCGGACAGCCCCAGCATTTT. The chain uses TRBV7-2 and TRBJ1-5; no definite D call. V gave up 5 bases and J gave up 7 bases, with 18 bases separating them. The CDR3 extends over 15 amino acids. Germline loops: CDR1 SGHTA, CDR2 FQGNSA.

The chain is built from TRBV4-2 and TRBJ2-1; 11 bases map to TRBD1. The CDR3 is 15 amino acids. V shed 2 bases and J 4 bases; nucleotides not matched to a gene: 1. Germline CDR1 reads LGHNA; CDR2 reads YNFKEQ. CDR3 loop: CASSQRDRGYNEQFF. The CDR3 nucleotides read TGTGCCAGCAGCCAACGGGACAGGGGGTACAATGAGCAGTTCTTC.

The rearrangement uses TRBV25-1 and TRBJ2-3; possible D gene TRBD1, 6 bases. Germline CDR1 reads MGHDK; CDR2 reads SYGVNS. The length of the CDR3 is 15 residues. V lost 4 bases and J 0 bases, leaving 11 bases between the germline ends. This CDR3 is CASSVWDISTDTQYF. In DNA form, the CDR3 reads TGTGCCAGCAGTGTCTGGGACATCAGCACAGATACGCAGTATTTT.